This T cell receptor beta chain was recovered during a study of monozygotic twins with inflammatory bowel disease. Study-wide results and limits: Relative to healthy twins, IBD patients had fewer clonotypes in common with others, a gap that was especially apparent with disease activity. The co-twins with IBD showed lower TCRbeta diversity (inverse Simpson) than their healthy siblings.

The CDR3 loop spans 15 amino acids. From germline, CDR1 is MNHEY and CDR2 SMNVEV (reference sequence). A word on this clonotype: What it recognizes is unknown.

During cDNA synthesis, UMIs that each contained a 6-nucleotide sample barcode were added by means of template switching. TCRdb reanalyzed the 5' RACE reads, giving one entry per CDR3 protein sequence and no DNA. The listing contains more than 300,000 distinct CDR3 sequences. From whole blood, total RNA was isolated without any sorting of T cells. Material: blood. V gene TRBV27 combines with J gene TRBJ1-6; the TCRdb D gene call, TRBD1, has no DNA to confirm it. The TCR comes from a human donor with ulcerative colitis or Crohn's disease, or a healthy co-twin of an affected twin (not recorded which). CDR3 sequence: CASSFKGQGWSPLHF.